The 17 T cell receptor beta chains in this list originate from one sample, sequenced in a study of blood T cell repertoires in COVID-19. The data were produced by immunoSEQ multiplex PCR, yet TCRdb's version contains in-frame clones alone and is incomplete. Among about 130,000 clones listed, 85% to 90% were seen once. Sample: peripheral blood. These receptors all come from a man aged 50 to 59 with active COVID-19.

The CDR3 coding sequence is TGTGCCAGCAGCTTCGTACAGGGAAATGGCTACACCTTC. It specifies CASSFVQGNGYTF. The V call is TRBV7-9, the J call TRBJ1-2; tentatively, D is TRBD1 (6 bases). CDR3 length: 13 residues. Germline V gives CDR1 SEHNR, CDR2 FQNEAQ (reference sequence). Deletions cut 3 bases from V and 6 bases from J, with 11 bases between.

The gene calls are TRBV19 and TRBJ1-2; 7 positions agree with TRBD1. Trimming at V came to 5 bases and at J to 2 bases, leaving 14 bases not matched to a gene. CDR3 length equals 17 residues. Germline loops: CDR1 LNHDA, CDR2 SQIVND (reference sequence). The CDR3 DNA is TGTGCCAGTAGTCTACTGACAGGGTCTTCCTTAAACTATGGCTACACCTTC. Translated: CASSLLTGSSLNYGYTF. Combining the CDR3 with reference TRBV19 and TRBJ1-2 gives the whole variable domain DGGITQSPKYLFRKEGQNVTLSCEQNLNHDAMYWYRQDPGQGLRLIYYSQIVNDFQKGDIAEGYSVSREKKESFPLTVTSAQKNPTAFYLCASSLLTGSSLNYGYTFGSGTRLTVV.

This clone was seen just once. The chain links TRBV4-1 to TRBJ1-3; D perhaps matches TRBD1 (5 bases). Between the trimmed V and J ends, which lost 6 bases and 0 bases, there was a span of 18 bases. This CDR3 region has 17 residues. Germline V gene sequence: CDR1 MGHRA, CDR2 YSYEKL. The CDR3 DNA is TGCGCCAGCAGGAGGCAGGGATCCACGAGCTCTGGAAACACCATATATTTT. It codes for CASRRQGSTSSGNTIYF.

This chain links TRBV7-2 with TRBJ2-1; TRBD1 aligns across 7 bases. Germline CDR1 SGHTA, CDR2 FQGNSA. The V segment lost 2 bases and the J segment 4 bases; nucleotides outside the gene matches: 8. The CDR3 sequence is 16 residues long. The CDR3 region has the DNA TGTGCCAGCAGCTTAAGAGCACAGGGGTCTTACAATGAGCAGTTCTTC. It specifies CASSLRAQGSYNEQFF.

This clone was counted once. The chain carries TRBV9 and TRBJ2-6; D unclear. V was pared by 4 bases and J by 2 bases, with 10 bases between. The CDR3 length is 15 residues. Per the germline V gene, CDR1 is SGDLS and CDR2 is YYNGEE. CDR3 residues: CASSPTYPGANVLTF. The CDR3, as DNA: TGTGCCAGCAGCCCAACATACCCTGGGGCCAACGTCCTGACTTTC.

The chain uses TRBV5-8 and TRBJ1-4, with TRBD1 as a possible D gene (5 bases). The CDR3 has 15 residues. Trimming removed 1 base at V and 6 bases at J, with 13 bases between. The germline CDR1 and CDR2 sequences are SGHTS and YDEGEE. As DNA, the CDR3 is TGTGCCAGCAGCTTGAACAGGATCCGGGATGAAAAACTGTTTTTT. Residues: CASSLNRIRDEKLFF.

This rearrangement joins TRBV4-2 to TRBJ1-1; D perhaps matches TRBD1 (6 bases). The germline V gene has CDR1 LGHNA and CDR2 YNFKEQ. V was cut by 0 bases and J by 2 bases, with 10 bases left in between. The CDR3 length is 15 residues. CDR3 DNA sequence: TGTGCCAGCAGCCAAGATTACAGGGCAAACACTGAAGCTTTCTTT. Translated, it gives CASSQDYRANTEAFF.

This rearrangement joins TRBV6-5 to TRBJ2-7, with 8 nucleotides matching TRBD1. The CDR3 length is 15 residues. CDR1 is MNHEY, CDR2 SVGAGI, per germline. V lost 6 bases and J lost 1; bases outside the gene matches: 8. Here the CDR3 reads CASSAETGDSYEQYF. In nucleotides, the CDR3 is TGTGCCAGCAGCGCCGAGACAGGGGATTCCTACGAGCAGTACTTC.

The chain carries TRBV6-5 and TRBJ2-1, with 9 bases aligning to TRBD1. Trimming cost V 7 bases and J 1 base; bases outside gene matches: 2. The CDR3 loop spans 14 amino acids. In germline, CDR1 is MNHEY, CDR2 SVGAGI. DNA of the CDR3: TGTGCCAGCATTGGACAGGGGTCCTACAATGAGCAGTTCTTC. This gives the protein CASIGQGSYNEQFF.

In this sample, this clone turned up once. The rearrangement joins TRBV6-5 to TRBJ1-1; 7 bases agree with TRBD1. Trimming at V came to 6 bases and at J to 0 bases, leaving 7 bases not matched to a gene. The germline V gene encodes CDR1 MNHEY and CDR2 SVGAGI. This CDR3 comprises 15 residues. The CDR3 DNA sequence: TGTGCCAGCAGAACTATACAGGGGATGAACACTGAAGCTTTCTTT. Translation gives CASRTIQGMNTEAFF.

This clone was observed a single time. The rearrangement links TRBV11-2 to TRBJ2-7; 9 bases fit TRBD1. Germline assignment: CDR1 SGHAT and CDR2 FQNNGV. The J segment lost 2 bases and the V segment lost 4 bases, leaving 6 bases of the junction unmatched. CDR3 length: 15 amino acids. CDR3 protein: CASSSRTGAAYEQYF. CDR3 in DNA: TGTGCCAGCAGCTCCCGGACAGGGGCGGCCTACGAGCAGTACTTC.

This clone was observed once. The chain carries TRBV28 and TRBJ2-7; D is perhaps TRBD1 (6 bases). The germline gives CDR1 MDHEN, CDR2 SYDVKM. The CDR3 is made up of 12 amino acids. Trimming cost V 8 bases and J 5 bases, with 13 bases left between them. CDR3 DNA sequence: TGTGCCAGCGCCGGCAGGGGTCACGAGCAGTACTTC. Its translation: CASAGRGHEQYF.

V is TRBV11-3 and J is TRBJ2-1, with a possible D match to TRBD2 (6 bases). CDR1 is SGHNT, CDR2 YENEEA, per germline. The CDR3 has 17 amino acids. Trimming took off 5 bases at V and 8 bases at J, with 25 bases between the two ends. DNA of the CDR3: TGTGCCAGCAGCGCCGGGCCGCAGAGGCGGGGTGGGGATGAGCAGTTCTTC. Encoded protein: CASSAGPQRRGGDEQFF. Supplemented by reference TRBV11-3 and TRBJ2-1, the full variable domain reads EAGVVQSPRYKIIEKKQPVAFWCNPISGHNTLYWYLQNLGQGPELLIRYENEEAVDDSQLPKDRFSAERLKGVDSTLKIQPAELGDSAVYLCASSAGPQRRGGDEQFFGPGTRLTVL.

The gene calls are TRBV2 and TRBJ2-7; TRBD2 is a possible D gene (6 bases). CDR1 is SNHLY and CDR2 is FYNNEI in the germline V gene. The CDR3 contains 13 residues. Trimming removed 10 bases from V and 3 bases from J, with 16 bases in between. The CDR3 protein is CAKGPRGFYEQYF. For the CDR3, the DNA is TGTGCCAAGGGACCTCGGGGGTTCTACGAGCAGTACTTC.

This chain connects TRBV4-2 to TRBJ1-1; a weak D match, TRBD1 (5 bases). CDR1 LGHNA and CDR2 YNFKEQ come from the germline V gene. There are 16 residues in the CDR3. The V gene lost 3 bases and the J gene lost 6 bases, with 20 bases spanning the gap. CDR3 sequence reads: CASSHSPGQGRSEAFF. CDR3 DNA: TGTGCCAGCAGCCACAGCCCTGGGCAGGGAAGGTCTGAAGCTTTCTTT.

The V call is TRBV6-6, the J call TRBJ1-1; 11 nucleotides line up with TRBD1. CDR1 is MNHNY, CDR2 SVGAGI, per germline (reference sequence). The CDR3 consists of 16 residues. With 6 bases clipped from V and 5 bases from J, the junction kept 11 bases outside the gene matches. As DNA, the CDR3 is TGTGCCAGCAGCTCAACCGGGACAGGGGGACAAACTGAAGCTTTCTTT. Its protein product is CASSSTGTGGQTEAFF.

This clone showed up just once. The gene calls are TRBV27 and TRBJ2-3; 7 bases fit TRBD1. The CDR3 totals 16 residues. Germline V gene data show CDR1 as MNHEY and CDR2 as SMNVEV (reference sequence). The ends lost 5 bases at V and 2 bases at J; junction bases unmatched: 10. The CDR3 reads CASSTPGQRYTDTQYF. CDR3 nucleotide sequence: TGTGCCAGCAGTACGCCGGGACAGCGATACACAGATACGCAGTATTTT.